This T cell receptor beta chain is from a study of CD8+ T cells in alopecia areata. Study-level background: The drug, oral tofacitinib, was given to treated patients at 5 to 10 mg twice daily.

After isolation, RNA underwent reverse transcription to generate cDNA as the sequencing template. Data came from immunoSEQ multiplex PCR; TCRdb stores just in-frame clones and leaves some out. The sample contains 150,000 to 200,000 clones, about 61% of which appear only once. This CDR3 comprises 13 residues. CDR1 and CDR2 from the germline V gene are GTSNPN and SVGIG (reference sequence). V was clipped by 3 bases and J by 2 bases; unmatched bases: 1. Indicated treatment: oral pan-JAK inhibitor, 5-10 mg twice daily. This TCR came from a human donor with alopecia areata. The chain has TRBV30 and TRBJ2-5; 9 nucleotides match TRBD1. The input for sequencing was CD4+ T cells sorted from blood, taken between weeks 55 and 65, from a patient treated with tofacitinib. The DNA for the CDR3 is TGTGCCTGGAGCGGGACAGGGCAAGAGACCCAGTACTTC. Residues: CAWSGTGQETQYF.